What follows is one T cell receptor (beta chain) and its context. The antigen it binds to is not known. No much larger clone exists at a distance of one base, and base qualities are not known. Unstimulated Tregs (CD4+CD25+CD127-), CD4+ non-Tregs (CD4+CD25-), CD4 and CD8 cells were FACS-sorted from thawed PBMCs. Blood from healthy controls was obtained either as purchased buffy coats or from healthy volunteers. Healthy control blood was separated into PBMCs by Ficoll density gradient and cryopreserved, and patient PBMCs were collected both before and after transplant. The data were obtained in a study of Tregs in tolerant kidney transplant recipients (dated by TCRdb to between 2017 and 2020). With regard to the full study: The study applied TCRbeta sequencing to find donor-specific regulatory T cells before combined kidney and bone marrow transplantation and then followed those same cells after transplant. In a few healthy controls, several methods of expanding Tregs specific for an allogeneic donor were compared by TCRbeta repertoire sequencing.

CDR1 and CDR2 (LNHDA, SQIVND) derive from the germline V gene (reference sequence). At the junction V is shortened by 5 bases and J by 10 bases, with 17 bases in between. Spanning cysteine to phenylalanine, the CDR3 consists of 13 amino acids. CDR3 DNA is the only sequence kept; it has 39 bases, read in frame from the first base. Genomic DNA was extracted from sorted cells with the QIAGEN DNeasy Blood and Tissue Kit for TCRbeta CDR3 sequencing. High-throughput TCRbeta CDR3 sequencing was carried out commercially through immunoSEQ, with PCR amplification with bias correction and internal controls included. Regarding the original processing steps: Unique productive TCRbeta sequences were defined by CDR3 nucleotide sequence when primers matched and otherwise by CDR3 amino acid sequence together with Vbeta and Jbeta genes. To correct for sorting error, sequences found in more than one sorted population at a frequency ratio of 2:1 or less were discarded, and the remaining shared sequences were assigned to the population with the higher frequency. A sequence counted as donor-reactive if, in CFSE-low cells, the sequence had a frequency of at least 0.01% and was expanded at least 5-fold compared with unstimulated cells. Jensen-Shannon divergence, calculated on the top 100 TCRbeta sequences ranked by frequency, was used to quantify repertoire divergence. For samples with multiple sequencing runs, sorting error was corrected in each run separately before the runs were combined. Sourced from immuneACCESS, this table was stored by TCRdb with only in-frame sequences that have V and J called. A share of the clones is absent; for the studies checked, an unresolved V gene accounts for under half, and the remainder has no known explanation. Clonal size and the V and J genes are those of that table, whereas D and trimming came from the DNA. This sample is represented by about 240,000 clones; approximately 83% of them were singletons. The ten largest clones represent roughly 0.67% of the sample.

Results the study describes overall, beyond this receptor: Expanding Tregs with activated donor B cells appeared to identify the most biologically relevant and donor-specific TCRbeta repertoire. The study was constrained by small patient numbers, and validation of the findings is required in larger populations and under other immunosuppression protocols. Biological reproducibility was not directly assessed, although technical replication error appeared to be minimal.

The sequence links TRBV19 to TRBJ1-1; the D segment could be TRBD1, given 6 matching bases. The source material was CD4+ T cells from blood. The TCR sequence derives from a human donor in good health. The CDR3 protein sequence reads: CASSPQQGPGAFF. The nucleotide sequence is TGTGCCAGTAGTCCCCAACAGGGTCCCGGAGCTTTCTTT.